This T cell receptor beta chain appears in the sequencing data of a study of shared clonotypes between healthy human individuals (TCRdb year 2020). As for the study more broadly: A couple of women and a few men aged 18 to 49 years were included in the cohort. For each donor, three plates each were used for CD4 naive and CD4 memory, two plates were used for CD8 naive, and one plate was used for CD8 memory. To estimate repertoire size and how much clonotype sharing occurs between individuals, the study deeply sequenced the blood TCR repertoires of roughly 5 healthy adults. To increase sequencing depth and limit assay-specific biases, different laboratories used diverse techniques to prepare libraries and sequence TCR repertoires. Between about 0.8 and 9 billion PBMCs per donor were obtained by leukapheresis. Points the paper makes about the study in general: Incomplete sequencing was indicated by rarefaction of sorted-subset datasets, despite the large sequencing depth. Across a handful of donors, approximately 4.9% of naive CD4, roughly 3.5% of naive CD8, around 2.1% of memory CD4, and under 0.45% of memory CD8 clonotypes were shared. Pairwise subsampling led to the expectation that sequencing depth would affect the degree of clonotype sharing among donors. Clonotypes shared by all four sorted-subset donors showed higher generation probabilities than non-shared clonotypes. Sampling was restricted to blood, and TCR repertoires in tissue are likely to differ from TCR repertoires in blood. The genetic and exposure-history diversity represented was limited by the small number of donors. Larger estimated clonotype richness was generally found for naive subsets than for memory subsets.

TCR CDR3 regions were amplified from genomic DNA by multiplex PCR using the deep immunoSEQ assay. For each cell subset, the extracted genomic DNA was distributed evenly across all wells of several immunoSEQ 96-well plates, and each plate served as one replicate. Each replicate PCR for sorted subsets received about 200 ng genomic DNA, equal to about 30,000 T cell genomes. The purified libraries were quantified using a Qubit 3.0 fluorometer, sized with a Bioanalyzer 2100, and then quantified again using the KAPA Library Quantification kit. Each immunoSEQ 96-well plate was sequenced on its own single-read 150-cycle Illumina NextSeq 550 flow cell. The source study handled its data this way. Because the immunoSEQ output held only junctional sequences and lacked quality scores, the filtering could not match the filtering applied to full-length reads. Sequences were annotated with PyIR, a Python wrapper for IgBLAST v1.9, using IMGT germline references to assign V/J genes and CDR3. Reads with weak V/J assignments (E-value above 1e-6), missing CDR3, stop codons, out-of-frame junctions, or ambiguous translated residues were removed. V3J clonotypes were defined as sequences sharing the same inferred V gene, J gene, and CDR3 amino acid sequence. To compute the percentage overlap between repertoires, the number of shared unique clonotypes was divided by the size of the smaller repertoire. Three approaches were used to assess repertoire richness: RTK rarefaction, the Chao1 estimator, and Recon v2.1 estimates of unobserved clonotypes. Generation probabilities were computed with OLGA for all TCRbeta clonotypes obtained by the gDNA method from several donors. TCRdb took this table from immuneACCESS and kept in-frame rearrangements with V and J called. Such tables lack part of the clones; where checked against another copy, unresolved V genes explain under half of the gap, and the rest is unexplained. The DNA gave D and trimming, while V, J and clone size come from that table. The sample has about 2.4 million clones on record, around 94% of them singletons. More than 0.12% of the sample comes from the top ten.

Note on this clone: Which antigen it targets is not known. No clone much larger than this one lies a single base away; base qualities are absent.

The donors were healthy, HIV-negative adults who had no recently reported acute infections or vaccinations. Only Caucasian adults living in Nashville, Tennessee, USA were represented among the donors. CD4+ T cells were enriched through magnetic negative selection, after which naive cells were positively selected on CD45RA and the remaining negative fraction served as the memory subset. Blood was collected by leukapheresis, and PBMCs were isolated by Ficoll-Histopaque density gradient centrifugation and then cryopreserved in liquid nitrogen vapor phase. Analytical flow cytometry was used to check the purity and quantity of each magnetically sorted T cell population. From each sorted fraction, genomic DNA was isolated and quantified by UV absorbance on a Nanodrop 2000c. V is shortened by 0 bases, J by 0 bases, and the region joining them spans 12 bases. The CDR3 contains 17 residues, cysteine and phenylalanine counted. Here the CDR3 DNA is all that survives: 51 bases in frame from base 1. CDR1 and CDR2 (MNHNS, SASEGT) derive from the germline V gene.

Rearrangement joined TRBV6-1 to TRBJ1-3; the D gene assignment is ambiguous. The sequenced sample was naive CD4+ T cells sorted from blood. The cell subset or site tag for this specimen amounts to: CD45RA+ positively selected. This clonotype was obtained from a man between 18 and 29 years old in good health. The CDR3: CASSEAIRGSSGNTIYF. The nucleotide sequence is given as TGTGCCAGCAGTGAAGCCATTCGTGGGAGCTCTGGAAACACCATATATTTT.